The 31 T cell receptor beta chains reported below all come from one sample, sequenced in a study of human T cells and chemical hapten exposure. Time point in this sample: patch test 2, 6 weeks after DPC sensitization. Treatment: therapeutic diphenylcyclopropenone sensitization with weekly scalp DPC. TCRdb called the RACE reads again in MiXCR, with one record for every CDR3 protein. The sample has 80,000 to 100,000 distinct CDR3 sequences; 7% to 10% are singletons. The sample consisted of whole blood, taken in connection with sensitization to the hapten diphenylcyclopropenone (DPC). The receptors originated from a woman aged 40-49 years with alopecia areata. Some clones in this sample may be carry-over from other donors' samples.

CDR3 DNA sequence: TGCAGTGCAACGACAGTTAACACAGATACGCAGTATTTT. Translating it yields CSATTVNTDTQYF. The chain couples TRBV20-1 to TRBJ2-3, with D perhaps matching TRBD1 (5 bases). Germline-derived CDR1 and CDR2 are DFQATT and SNEGSKA (reference sequence). V lost 6 bases and J 2 bases, leaving 12 bases between the germline ends. The CDR3 length is 13 residues.

This clonotype was observed many times. The chain is built from TRBV6-5 and TRBJ1-4, with 8 positions matching TRBD1. This CDR3 is 15 amino acids long. With 2 bases clipped from V and 7 bases from J, the junction kept 6 bases outside the gene matches. Germline CDR1 reads MNHEY; CDR2 reads SVGAGI. CDR3 in DNA: TGTGCCAGCAGTTACAGTGGACAGGGAATTGAAAAACTGTTTTTT. Translated, it gives CASSYSGQGIEKLFF.

V usage is TRBV11-2 and J usage is TRBJ2-7; D tentatively fits TRBD1 or TRBD2 (5 bases each). Looked up from germline, CDR1 is SGHAT and CDR2 is FQNNGV. The CDR3 consists of 14 residues. The V end lost 2 bases, the J end lost 1 base, and 9 bases lay between the germline ends. The CDR3 DNA is TGTGCCAGCAGCTTAAGGGACGGATCCTACGAGCAGTACTTC. This codes for CASSLRDGSYEQYF.

The CDR3 protein is CASSLALGAVFF. DNA for the CDR3: TGTGCCAGCAGCTTAGCTTTGGGGGCGGTGTTCTTC. The chain uses TRBV7-2 and TRBJ2-1; a weak D match, TRBD1 (6 bases). V was trimmed by 0 bases and J by 15 bases, leaving 12 bases between them. This CDR3 has 12 residues. Per germline, CDR1 SGHTA and CDR2 FQGNSA.

Regarding this clonotype: It is likely a read error, because the conserved phenylalanine at the end of the CDR3 is missing. The chain links TRBV5-4 to TRBJ2-1; 13 nucleotides line up with TRBD2. The J segment lost 6 bases and the V segment lost 4 bases, leaving 4 bases of the junction unmatched. The germline CDR1 and CDR2 sequences are SGHNT and YYREEE (reference sequence). This CDR3 is built from 15 residues. The CDR3 here is CASSPGTSGTNEQFS. For the CDR3, the DNA is TGTGCCAGCAGCCCTGGGACTAGCGGGACCAATGAGCAGTTCTCC.

This clonotype occurred many times. The chain couples TRBV29-1 to TRBJ1-1; 10 nucleotides agree with TRBD1. The CDR3 covers 13 residues. Germline V CDR1 and CDR2: SQVTM, ANQGSEA. The V gene end was trimmed by 7 bases and the J gene end by 6 bases; junction bases not matched to a gene: 8. CDR3 DNA: TGCAGCGGTAGACAGGGGGCAAGGGCTGAAGCTTTCTTT. Translating it yields CSGRQGARAEAFF.

The sample holds many counts of this clonotype. The chain couples TRBV29-1 to TRBJ2-4, with D possibly called TRBD1 or TRBD2 (5 bases each). The CDR3 totals 14 residues. Germline V lookup: CDR1 SQVTM, CDR2 ANQGSEA. Trimming stripped 3 bases from V and 4 bases from J, with 13 bases between. The CDR3 coding sequence is TGCAGCGTTGAGCCCTCGGGGCTGAAAAACATTCAGTACTTC. Translating it yields CSVEPSGLKNIQYF.

A remark on this clonotype: This may come from a read error, since a much larger clone is one base off. The chain combines TRBV27 with TRBJ1-6; tentatively, D is TRBD1 (6 bases). Germline V gene sequence: CDR1 MNHEY, CDR2 SMNVEV (reference sequence). The CDR3 is made up of 15 amino acids. Here the CDR3 DNA reads TGTGCCTGCAGTTTATCGGGGGGCCGTAATTCACCCCTCCACTTT. Amino acids: CACSLSGGRNSPLHF.

The chain recombines TRBV7-9 with TRBJ2-7, with D possibly TRBD2 on 5 matching bases. This CDR3 has 15 amino acids. V was trimmed by 5 bases and J by 2 bases, leaving 16 bases between them. CDR1 is SEHNR and CDR2 is FQNEAQ in the germline V gene (reference sequence). CDR3 amino acids: CASSPFGGFPYEQYF. The CDR3 DNA is TGTGCCAGCAGCCCATTCGGCGGGTTTCCCTACGAGCAGTACTTC. The complete variable domain, with remaining parts taken from reference TRBV7-9 and TRBJ2-7, reads DTGVSQNPRHKITKRGQNVTFRCDPISEHNRLYWYRQTLGQGPEFLTYFQNEAQLEKSRLLSDRFSAERPKGSFSTLEIQRTEQGDSAMYLCASSPFGGFPYEQYFGPGTRLTVT.

This clonotype showed up many times. This chain connects TRBV7-2 to TRBJ2-1, with no clear D. The germline gives CDR1 SGHTA, CDR2 FQGNSA. The CDR3 loop spans 15 amino acids. V was pared by 4 bases and J by 0 bases, with 10 bases between. In DNA form, the CDR3 reads TGTGCCAGCAGCTCTAAGAAAAGCTCCTACAATGAGCAGTTCTTC. Its translation: CASSSKKSSYNEQFF.

This clonotype was found a few times. The chain employs TRBV28 and TRBJ2-5; TRBD2 matches at 10 bases. Germline CDR1 reads MDHEN; CDR2 reads SYDVKM. This CDR3 contains 14 residues. The ends lost 8 bases at V and 2 bases at J; junction bases unmatched: 5. The CDR3 region is CASAAGGAQETQYF. The CDR3 coding sequence is TGTGCCAGCGCAGCGGGAGGGGCTCAAGAGACCCAGTACTTC.

The chain carries TRBV7-2 and TRBJ2-7; 9 bases line up with TRBD2. This CDR3 comprises 15 residues. Germline trimming cut 4 bases from V and 3 bases from J; bases unmatched to any gene: 7. Germline lookup yields CDR1 SGHTA and CDR2 FQGNSA. CDR3 coding DNA: TGTGCCAGCAGCTCCGATCTAGCGGGATACTACGAGCAGTACTTC. Translating gives CASSSDLAGYYEQYF.

Many counts were recorded for this clonotype. This chain connects TRBV4-1 to TRBJ2-1, with D perhaps TRBD1 (6 bases). V lost 2 bases and J 7 bases, leaving 21 bases between the germline ends. Germline-derived CDR1 and CDR2 are MGHRA and YSYEKL. The CDR3 contains 17 residues. The CDR3 sequence: CASSQPYSRGLGNEQFF. The DNA of the CDR3 is TGCGCCAGCAGCCAACCATATAGCAGGGGTTTAGGGAATGAGCAGTTCTTC.

This clonotype was found many times. The chain joins TRBV28 to TRBJ2-5, with D hard to call. V lost 4 bases, J lost 7 bases, and 7 bases lay in between. The length of the CDR3 is 11 residues. In germline, CDR1 is MDHEN, CDR2 SYDVKM. CDR3 nucleotide sequence: TGTGCCAGCAGTTCCTCGGGGACCCAGTACTTC. Translating it yields CASSSSGTQYF. Drawing the rest from reference TRBV28 and TRBJ2-5, the complete variable domain is DVKVTQSSRYLVKRTGEKVFLECVQDMDHENMFWYRQDPGLGLRLIYFSYDVKMKEKGDIPEGYSVSREKKERFSLILESASTNQTSMYLCASSSSGTQYFGPGTRLLVL.

Many counts were recorded for this clonotype. This sequence joins TRBV9 and TRBJ1-1; D is unresolved. Per the germline V gene, CDR1 is SGDLS and CDR2 is YYNGEE. The germline V and J ends were trimmed by 1 base and 0 bases, with 7 bases remaining between them. The CDR3 extends over 14 amino acids. CDR3 nucleotides: TGTGCCAGCAGCGTATTGGCGGTGAACACTGAAGCTTTCTTT. It yields the protein CASSVLAVNTEAFF. Based on the CDR3 plus reference TRBV9 and TRBJ1-1, the full variable domain is DSGVTQTPKHLITATGQRVTLRCSPRSGDLSVYWYQQSLDQGLQFLIQYYNGEERAKGNILERFSAQQFPDLHSELNLSSLELGDSALYFCASSVLAVNTEAFFGQGTRLTVV.

This clonotype showed up just a few times. The chain has TRBV20-1 and TRBJ2-5, with 7 nucleotides matching TRBD1. The trim removed 2 bases at V and 4 bases at J, leaving 4 bases unmatched. This CDR3 is 13 amino acids long. The V gene's germline CDR1 is DFQATT and CDR2 SNEGSKA (reference sequence). The CDR3 DNA follows: TGCAGTGCTAGATCGAAGGGGGCAGAGACCCAGTACTTC. Encoded protein: CSARSKGAETQYF.

This clonotype showed up many times. The V and J genes are TRBV29-1 and TRBJ2-2; 11 positions match TRBD2. This CDR3 spans 14 amino acids. Germline trimming cut 8 bases from V and 2 bases from J; bases unmatched to any gene: 4. CDR1 is SQVTM and CDR2 is ANQGSEA in the germline V gene. The CDR3 loop is CSSTSGSNTGELFF. CDR3 DNA sequence: TGCAGCTCCACTAGCGGGAGCAACACCGGGGAGCTGTTTTTT.

This clonotype was observed a few times. This sequence joins TRBV6-2 or TRBV6-3 and TRBJ2-3; 9 bases agree with TRBD1. The V segment lost 8 bases and the J segment 1 base; nucleotides outside the gene matches: 10. The CDR3 extends over 16 amino acids. Per germline, CDR1 MNHEY and CDR2 SVGEGT. The CDR3 loop reads CASRPPGDRGTDTQYF. CDR3 nucleotide sequence: TGTGCCAGCCGACCTCCCGGGGACAGGGGCACAGATACGCAGTATTTT.

In its sample, this clonotype was seen a few times. The rearrangement links TRBV4-2 to TRBJ2-1, with 9 positions matching TRBD2. The V gene end was trimmed by 1 base and the J gene end by 6 bases; junction bases not matched to a gene: 4. This CDR3 spans 15 amino acids. Germline CDR1 is LGHNA and CDR2 is YNFKEQ. The CDR3: CASSQVAGEGNEQFF. CDR3 bases: TGTGCCAGCAGCCAAGTAGCGGGAGAGGGCAATGAGCAGTTCTTC.

The chain recombines TRBV3-1 with TRBJ2-3; 11 positions match TRBD2. The CDR3 totals 15 residues. Germline V gene lookup returns CDR1 LGHDT and CDR2 YNNKEL (reference sequence). V was pared by 1 base and J by 3 bases, with 0 bases of the junction left unmatched. DNA for the CDR3: TGTGCCAGCAGCCAAGGGACTAGCGGGACAGATACGCAGTATTTT. This gives the protein CASSQGTSGTDTQYF.

The V gene is TRBV28, the J gene TRBJ2-7; 10 bases are a match to TRBD2. The trim removed 9 bases at V and 2 bases at J, leaving 13 bases unmatched. The CDR3 runs 16 residues. The germline V gene has CDR1 MDHEN and CDR2 SYDVKM. This chain's CDR3 is CASFGASGSGTYEQYF. CDR3 nucleotide sequence: TGTGCCAGTTTTGGGGCTAGCGGGAGCGGGACCTACGAGCAGTACTTC.

This clonotype was counted many times. The genes are TRBV9 and TRBJ2-1; D tentatively fits TRBD1 or TRBD2 (5 bases each). Looked up from germline, CDR1 is SGDLS and CDR2 is YYNGEE. Trimming shortened V by 0 bases and J by 6 bases, and 13 bases separated the two germline ends. The CDR3 totals 15 residues. Written as DNA, the CDR3 is TGTGCCAGCAGCGTAGGATGGGGGAGTGGCAATGAGCAGTTCTTC. Protein product: CASSVGWGSGNEQFF.

The chain is built from TRBV4-1 and TRBJ2-3, with 9 positions matching TRBD2. Germline V gene data show CDR1 as MGHRA and CDR2 as YSYEKL. The CDR3 loop spans 15 amino acids. After removal of 1 base from V and 2 bases from J, the junction contained 1 base not matched to a gene. The CDR3, as DNA: TGCGCCAGCAGCCAAGGACTAGCGGTCACAGATACGCAGTATTTT. Amino acid sequence: CASSQGLAVTDTQYF.

The table lists this clonotype with many counts. The DNA for the CDR3 is TGTGCCAGCAGCTGGACTAGCTTTAACAATGAGCAGTTCTTC. This gives the protein CASSWTSFNNEQFF. V usage is TRBV9 and J usage is TRBJ2-1; 8 bases line up with TRBD2. The CDR3 consists of 14 residues. V lost 4 bases to trimming and J lost 5 bases; unmatched junction nucleotides: 5. CDR1 is SGDLS, CDR2 YYNGEE, per germline.

This clonotype was counted a few times. J is TRBJ2-5 and V is TRBV20-1; a possible D gene is TRBD2 (7 bases). This CDR3 region has 16 residues. V dropped 3 bases and J dropped 0 bases, with 17 bases sitting between them. Germline CDR1 is DFQATT and CDR2 is SNEGSKA (reference sequence). The CDR3 loop is CSARGGASAHQETQYF. The CDR3 DNA is TGCAGTGCTAGGGGGGGGGCTAGCGCCCACCAAGAGACCCAGTACTTC.

In this sample, this clonotype turned up a few times. The rearrangement links TRBV19 to TRBJ2-1; 12 nucleotides align to TRBD2. Per germline, CDR1 LNHDA and CDR2 SQIVND (reference sequence). The CDR3 runs to 14 residues. After removal of 9 bases from V and 5 bases from J, the junction contained 5 bases not matched to a gene. This CDR3 reads CASRTSGMHNEQFF. In nucleotides, the CDR3 is TGTGCCAGCCGGACTAGCGGGATGCACAATGAGCAGTTCTTC. The variable domain in full, with the rest retrieved from reference TRBV19 and TRBJ2-1, is DGGITQSPKYLFRKEGQNVTLSCEQNLNHDAMYWYRQDPGQGLRLIYYSQIVNDFQKGDIAEGYSVSREKKESFPLTVTSAQKNPTAFYLCASRTSGMHNEQFFGPGTRLTVL.

This clonotype was counted a few times. The genes are TRBV19 and TRBJ2-7; D might be TRBD2 (6 bases). Trimming shortened V by 8 bases and J by 3 bases, and 14 bases separated the two germline ends. The germline V gene has CDR1 LNHDA and CDR2 SQIVND (reference sequence). The CDR3 is 13 residues long. Here the CDR3 reads CASLGTGHYEQYF. For the CDR3, the DNA is TGTGCCAGTCTAGGGACTGGGCACTACGAGCAGTACTTC. Full variable domain (missing parts from reference TRBV19 and TRBJ2-7): DGGITQSPKYLFRKEGQNVTLSCEQNLNHDAMYWYRQDPGQGLRLIYYSQIVNDFQKGDIAEGYSVSREKKESFPLTVTSAQKNPTAFYLCASLGTGHYEQYFGPGTRLTVT.

This clonotype has a handful of counts. The V call is TRBV27, the J call TRBJ1-2, with 11 bases aligning to TRBD1. V lost 5 bases, J lost 4 bases, and 3 bases stayed unmatched. This CDR3 is 14 amino acids long. In germline, CDR1 is MNHEY, CDR2 SMNVEV (reference sequence). This CDR3 is CASSRTGGIYGYTF. The CDR3 nucleotides read TGTGCCAGCAGTCGGACAGGGGGCATCTATGGCTACACCTTC.

The rearrangement joins TRBV4-1 to TRBJ2-3; TRBD1 matches at 9 bases. Germline-derived CDR1 and CDR2 are MGHRA and YSYEKL. The V segment lost 2 bases and the J segment 7 bases; nucleotides outside the gene matches: 10. CDR3 length: 16 amino acids. DNA of the CDR3: TGCGCCAGCAGCCAATACCCGGGACAGGGAAGGAATACGCAGTATTTT. Protein: CASSQYPGQGRNTQYF.

The chain is built from TRBV27 and TRBJ2-7; no clear D. V shed 5 bases and J shed 4 bases, with 15 bases lying between them. Germline V gene sequence: CDR1 MNHEY, CDR2 SMNVEV (reference sequence). The CDR3 spans 14 residues. In nucleotides, the CDR3 is TGTGCCAGCAGTACGGACCTCCAGCCGTACGAGCAGTACTTC. This codes for CASSTDLQPYEQYF.

V usage is TRBV20-1 and J usage is TRBJ1-4; weak D call: TRBD1 (5 bases). The CDR3 runs 14 residues. The germline V gene encodes CDR1 DFQATT and CDR2 SNEGSKA (reference sequence). Trimming cost V 0 bases and J 8 bases, with 13 bases left between them. The CDR3 DNA reads TGCAGTGCTAGAGAGGAGGGAAGGGGAGAAAAACTGTTTTTT. Its translation: CSAREEGRGEKLFF.